This passage covers 28 T cell receptor beta chains from one sample sequenced in a study of T cells in Graves' hyperthyroidism and ophthalmopathy. What was amplified from RNA transcripts were TCR beta CDR3 regions. The TCR CDR3 was amplified in a first-round RT-PCR using the HTBI primer set. MiXCR was run by TCRdb on the multiplex PCR reads, yielding one entry per CDR3 protein. Seen here are 480,000 or so distinct CDR3 sequences, 40% to 50% observed once, and the top ten hold around two fifths. The sample consisted of peripheral blood or thyroid tissue (not recorded which). Every receptor here comes from an adult woman with Graves' disease, either hyperthyroidism or ophthalmopathy (not recorded which).

This clonotype was observed a handful of times. The rearrangement joins TRBV19 to TRBJ2-5; 7 bases are a match to TRBD2. The CDR3 runs to 13 residues. The V and J ends lost 11 bases and 5 bases, in that order; junction bases with no gene match: 11. In germline, CDR1 is LNHDA, CDR2 SQIVND (reference sequence). The CDR3 DNA reads TGTGCCTGGAGTGTTGGGGGGGGGGAGACCCAGTACTTC. This gives the protein CAWSVGGGETQYF.

This chain joins TRBV10-3 and TRBJ1-6; 12 bases align to TRBD1. The CDR3 contains 17 residues. CDR1 is ENHRY and CDR2 is SYGVKD in the germline V gene. The V gene end was trimmed by 0 bases and the J gene end by 10 bases; junction bases not matched to a gene: 7. The CDR3 DNA reads TGTGCCATCAGTGAGTCTGGGACAGGGGGCGGAGAGTCACCCCTCCACTTT. Translated: CAISESGTGGGESPLHF.

This clonotype was observed many times. The V gene is TRBV5-8, the J gene TRBJ1-2; unclear D gene. The germline V gene encodes CDR1 SGHTS and CDR2 YDEGEE. This CDR3 spans 12 amino acids. Trimming cost V 0 bases and J 6 bases, with 6 bases left between them. CDR3 nucleotides: TGTGCCAGCAGCTTGGATAGCAATGGCTACACCTTC. The encoded protein is CASSLDSNGYTF.

This clonotype was seen at least ten times. The chain employs TRBV20-1 and TRBJ2-2; D is undetermined. V dropped 6 bases and J dropped 2 bases, with 10 bases sitting between them. Germline CDR1 DFQATT, CDR2 SNEGSKA (reference sequence). The CDR3 loop spans 13 amino acids. The CDR3 region has the DNA TGCAGTGCCATCTCCCCTAACACCGGGGAGCTGTTTTTT. It codes for CSAISPNTGELFF.

This clonotype was observed a few times. V usage is TRBV29-1 and J usage is TRBJ1-2; 10 nucleotides match TRBD1. Germline lookup yields CDR1 SQVTM and CDR2 ANQGSEA. The ends lost 5 bases at V and 7 bases at J; junction bases unmatched: 4. The CDR3 spans 12 residues. CDR3 nucleotide sequence: TGCAGCGTTACCGGGACAGGGGTTGGCTACACCTTC. Amino acid sequence: CSVTGTGVGYTF.

This clonotype came up many times. The chain recombines TRBV12-3 or TRBV12-4 with TRBJ1-5; weak D call: TRBD1 (6 bases). The CDR3 sequence is 17 residues long. Trimming took 6 bases from V and 6 from J, leaving 24 bases between them. In DNA, the CDR3 is TGTGCCAGCAGAAAGGGGGGGAGGCAGGGATATGGTCAGCCCCAGCATTTT. Translating gives CASRKGGRQGYGQPQHF.

This chain links TRBV2 with TRBJ1-2, with 8 positions matching TRBD1. Germline values: CDR1 SNHLY, CDR2 FYNNEI. J gave up 1 base and V 7 bases, and 11 bases lay outside the gene matches. This CDR3 spans 16 amino acids. The CDR3, as DNA: TGTGCCAGCAAGGGCAGGGGGCAGGCGGTTAACTATGGCTACACCTTC. Protein product: CASKGRGQAVNYGYTF. The complete variable domain, with remaining parts taken from reference TRBV2 and TRBJ1-2, reads EPEVTQTPSHQVTQMGQEVILRCVPISNHLYFYWYRQILGQKVEFLVSFYNNEISEKSEIFDDQFSVERPDGSNFTLKIRSTKLEDSAMYFCASKGRGQAVNYGYTFGSGTRLTVV.

This clonotype came up a few times. The J gene is TRBJ1-1, the V gene TRBV7-9, with D hard to call. V was shortened by 5 bases and J by 9 bases, with 13 bases between the two germline ends. This CDR3 is 12 amino acids long. Germline-derived CDR1 and CDR2 are SEHNR and FQNEAQ (reference sequence). CDR3 sequence reads: CASSSQSLQAFF. Here the CDR3 DNA reads TGTGCCAGCAGCAGTCAATCCCTCCAAGCTTTCTTT.

This clonotype was seen a few times. V and J are TRBV15 and TRBJ2-5; TRBD2 might be the D (6 bases). Germline V gives CDR1 LNHNV, CDR2 YYDKDF (reference sequence). The V gene lost 0 bases and the J gene lost 3 bases, with 8 bases spanning the gap. The CDR3 covers 14 residues. DNA of the CDR3: TGTGCCACCAGCAGAGAGGGGGGAGAAGAGACCCAGTACTTC. It encodes CATSREGGEETQYF. Looking up the rest from reference TRBV15 and TRBJ2-5 gives the full variable domain: DAMVIQNPRYQVTQFGKPVTLSCSQTLNHNVMYWYQQKSSQAPKLLFHYYDKDFNNEADTPDNFQSRRPNTSFCFLDIRSPGLGDTAMYLCATSREGGEETQYFGPGTRLLVL.

This chain connects TRBV4-1 to TRBJ2-7; 8 nucleotides agree with TRBD2. Per germline, CDR1 MGHRA and CDR2 YSYEKL. The CDR3 is made up of 15 amino acids. V was clipped by 1 base and J by 7 bases; unmatched bases: 9. For the CDR3, the DNA is TGCGCCAGCAGCCAAGGTCGCCTAGCGGGTGGGGAGCAGTACTTC. This gives the protein CASSQGRLAGGEQYF.

Regarding this clonotype: This sequence may be a read error, since a much larger clone differs from it by one base. The V call is TRBV11-2, the J call TRBJ2-2, with D possibly being TRBD2 (5 bases). The germline gives CDR1 SGHAT, CDR2 FQNNGV. The CDR3 loop spans 14 amino acids. The CDR3 spells CASSFVRFTGELSF. CDR3 nucleotides: TGTGCCAGCAGCTTTGTCCGATTCACCGGGGAGCTGTCTTTT.

This chain links TRBV25-1 with TRBJ1-6; D call uncertain. The V gene lost 8 bases and the J gene lost 12 bases, with 17 bases spanning the gap. CDR1 is MGHDK, CDR2 SYGVNS, per germline. The CDR3 totals 13 residues. The CDR3 coding sequence is TGTGCCAGCCTCGGCAGCCCTTATGAACCCCTCCACTTT. Protein: CASLGSPYEPLHF.

This clonotype came up once. The chain carries TRBV7-9 and TRBJ1-2; D call uncertain. The CDR3 consists of 13 residues. V gave up 7 bases and J gave up 7 bases, with 16 bases separating them. Germline values: CDR1 SEHNR, CDR2 FQNEAQ (reference sequence). The CDR3 DNA is TGTGCCAGCACGTCGATGGGGATCGGTGGCTACACCTTC. Amino acids: CASTSMGIGGYTF.

This clonotype has at least ten counts. The chain combines TRBV29-1 with TRBJ2-6; D is undetermined. This CDR3 is built from 13 residues. Germline values: CDR1 SQVTM, CDR2 ANQGSEA. Trimming took 4 bases from V and 2 from J, leaving 6 bases between them. CDR3 protein: CSVGKAGANVLTF. The CDR3 DNA is TGCAGCGTTGGGAAGGCTGGGGCCAACGTCCTGACTTTC.

J is TRBJ2-5 and V is TRBV7-9; D gene ambiguous. The CDR3 contains 12 residues. With 3 bases removed from V and 7 bases from J, the gap between germline ends came to 9 bases. Per the germline V gene, CDR1 is SEHNR and CDR2 is FQNEAQ (reference sequence). This CDR3 reads CASSLVSSTQYF. The CDR3 bases are TGTGCCAGCAGCTTGGTATCGTCGACCCAGTACTTC. Looking up the rest from reference TRBV7-9 and TRBJ2-5 gives the full variable domain: DTGVSQNPRHKITKRGQNVTFRCDPISEHNRLYWYRQTLGQGPEFLTYFQNEAQLEKSRLLSDRFSAERPKGSFSTLEIQRTEQGDSAMYLCASSLVSSTQYFGPGTRLLVL.

The V gene is TRBV19, the J gene TRBJ1-1; D gene uncertain. This CDR3 has 13 amino acids. CDR1 is LNHDA, CDR2 SQIVND, per germline (reference sequence). V gave up 3 bases and J gave up 1 base, with 6 bases separating them. In DNA form, the CDR3 reads TGTGCCAGTAGTATGTACAGGAACACTGAAGCTTTCTTT. It encodes CASSMYRNTEAFF.

A few counts support this clonotype. The chain joins TRBV29-1 to TRBJ1-1, with 12 positions matching TRBD1. The CDR3 is 15 amino acids. Per the germline V gene, CDR1 is SQVTM and CDR2 is ANQGSEA. The V segment lost 3 bases and the J segment 3 bases; nucleotides outside the gene matches: 5. CDR3 sequence: CSVDGRDRGHTEAFF. In nucleotides, the CDR3 is TGCAGCGTTGACGGAAGGGACAGGGGGCACACTGAAGCTTTCTTT.

This clonotype was observed many times. The chain uses TRBV10-3 and TRBJ1-5; unclear D gene. The CDR3 extends over 13 amino acids. Germline assignment: CDR1 ENHRY and CDR2 SYGVKD. Trimming left V 3 bases short and J 5 bases short, with 8 bases between. CDR3 sequence (DNA): TGTGCCATCAGTGATGTGCCCCATCAGCCCCAGCATTTT. Protein product: CAISDVPHQPQHF.

The sample holds many counts of this clonotype. The chain carries TRBV2 and TRBJ1-1; D not resolved. The CDR3 length is 13 residues. Trimming removed 0 bases from V and 1 base from J, with 3 bases in between. The germline V gene encodes CDR1 SNHLY and CDR2 FYNNEI. The CDR3, as DNA: TGTGCCAGCAGTGAAGCAAGGAACACTGAAGCTTTCTTT. It specifies CASSEARNTEAFF. Looking up the rest from reference TRBV2 and TRBJ1-1 gives the full variable domain: EPEVTQTPSHQVTQMGQEVILRCVPISNHLYFYWYRQILGQKVEFLVSFYNNEISEKSEIFDDQFSVERPDGSNFTLKIRSTKLEDSAMYFCASSEARNTEAFFGQGTRLTVV.

This clonotype was observed many times. One base away lies a much larger clone, so this may be a sequencing read error. This chain links TRBV7-9 with TRBJ2-7; D is ambiguous. Germline values: CDR1 SEHNR, CDR2 FQNEAQ (reference sequence). With 5 bases removed from V and 2 bases from J, the gap between germline ends came to 1 base. This CDR3 comprises 10 residues. The CDR3 here is CASSPYEQYF. The CDR3 nucleotides are TGTGCCAGCAGCCCCTACGAGCAGTACTTC.

The chain combines TRBV5-1 with TRBJ1-1, with D uncertain. CDR3 length equals 12 residues. Trimming pared 3 bases from V and 4 bases from J, leaving 7 bases between. Germline V gene sequence: CDR1 SGHRS, CDR2 YFSETQ. The CDR3 reads CASSSTVTEAFF. The CDR3 bases are TGCGCCAGCAGCTCCACTGTCACTGAAGCTTTCTTT. Using reference TRBV5-1 and TRBJ1-1 for the parts outside the CDR3, the full variable domain is KAGVTQTPRYLIKTRGQQVTLSCSPISGHRSVSWYQQTPGQGLQFLFEYFSETQRNKGNFPGRFSGRQFSNSRSEMNVSTLELGDSALYLCASSSTVTEAFFGQGTRLTVV.

This clonotype appeared a single time. The V and J genes are TRBV25-1 and TRBJ1-6; D might be TRBD1 (6 bases). Germline loops: CDR1 MGHDK, CDR2 SYGVNS. The CDR3 has 17 residues. V was shortened by 4 bases and J by 5 bases, with 18 bases between the two germline ends. This chain's CDR3 is CASSARDGGLDNSPLHF. In DNA form, the CDR3 reads TGTGCCAGCAGTGCTAGAGATGGGGGGCTAGATAATTCACCCCTCCACTTT.

The chain's CDR3 is CASKVGAGEQYF. Written as DNA, the CDR3 is TGTGCCAGCAAGGTCGGTGCGGGGGAGCAGTACTTC. The rearrangement joins TRBV2 to TRBJ2-7, with a possible D match to TRBD2 (6 bases). Germline V gene data show CDR1 as SNHLY and CDR2 as FYNNEI. This CDR3 contains 12 residues. Trimming cost V 7 bases and J 7 bases, with 14 bases left between them.

This clonotype has at least ten counts. This chain links TRBV11-2 with TRBJ1-1; TRBD1 matches at 11 bases. The junction had 5 bases not matched to a gene; V was cut back by 4 bases and J by 4 bases. The CDR3 runs 15 residues. The germline CDR1 and CDR2 sequences are SGHAT and FQNNGV. This CDR3 is CASSSGTGGGTEAFF. The CDR3 coding sequence is TGTGCCAGCAGCTCGGGGACAGGGGGAGGCACTGAAGCTTTCTTT.

This clonotype has ten or more counts. V gene TRBV5-1 combines with J gene TRBJ2-2; a possible D gene is TRBD2 (5 bases). This CDR3 has 13 amino acids. Germline CDR1 reads SGHRS; CDR2 reads YFSETQ. Trimming shortened V by 4 bases and J by 6 bases, and 10 bases separated the two germline ends. This chain's CDR3 is CASSVDSAGELFF. CDR3 nucleotides: TGCGCCAGCAGCGTGGACTCCGCCGGGGAGCTGTTTTTT.

V usage is TRBV2 and J usage is TRBJ2-7, with TRBD2 matching over 8 bases. This CDR3 is 15 amino acids long. Germline lookup yields CDR1 SNHLY and CDR2 FYNNEI. After removal of 5 bases from V and 7 bases from J, the junction contained 13 bases not matched to a gene. CDR3 in DNA: TGTGCCAGCAGTTCCTCGGGCGGGAGGAAGGGTGAGCAGTACTTC. Translation: CASSSSGGRKGEQYF.

Only a few counts were recorded for this clonotype. DNA of the CDR3: TGTGCCAGCACCCAAGGCGGGGTATCCTACGAGCAGTACTTC. Its protein product is CASTQGGVSYEQYF. The chain links TRBV7-6 to TRBJ2-7; perhaps TRBD2 as D (6 bases). There are 14 residues in the CDR3. Trimming shortened V by 7 bases and J by 1 base, and 14 bases separated the two germline ends. Germline V gene data show CDR1 as SGHVS and CDR2 as FNYEAQ.

This clonotype came up many times. The rearrangement joins TRBV12-3 or TRBV12-4 to TRBJ2-5; D may be TRBD1 (5 bases). The germline V and J ends were trimmed by 2 bases and 5 bases, with 12 bases remaining between them. CDR3 length: 14 amino acids. This chain's CDR3 is CASSLPTGYETQYF. CDR3 nucleotides: TGTGCCAGCAGTTTACCAACAGGTTACGAGACCCAGTACTTC.